Detailed here is one TCR beta chain. Other DNA sequences within the sample encode an identical CDR3. This sample was included in a study of blood T cell repertoires in COVID-19. TCRdb's table, derived via immunoSEQ multiplex PCR, lists solely in-frame clones and lacks some. Of roughly 94,000 clones in the sample, 65% to 90% are singletons; the top ten hold around 25%. The CDR3 is made up of 15 amino acids. The germline CDR1 and CDR2 sequences are KGHSH and LQKENI. V shed 2 bases, J shed 4 bases, and the junction held 5 bases outside the gene matches. The source is a man aged 55 to 70 with acute or convalescent COVID-19. The sequenced material came from peripheral blood. The chain has TRBV18 and TRBJ1-5, with 7 nucleotides matching TRBD1. The CDR3 DNA reads TGTGCCAGCTCACCATCCAGGGGGGAGAATCAGCCCCAGCATTTT. Its translation is CASSPSRGENQPQHF.